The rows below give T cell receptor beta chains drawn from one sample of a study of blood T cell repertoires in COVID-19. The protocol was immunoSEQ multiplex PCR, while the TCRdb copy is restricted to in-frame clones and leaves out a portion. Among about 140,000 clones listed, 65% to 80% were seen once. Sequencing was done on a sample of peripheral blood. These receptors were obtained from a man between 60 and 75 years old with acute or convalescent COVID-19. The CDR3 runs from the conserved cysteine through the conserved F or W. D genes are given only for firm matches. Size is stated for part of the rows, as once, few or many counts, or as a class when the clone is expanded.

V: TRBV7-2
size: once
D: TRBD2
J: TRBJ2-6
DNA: TGTGCCAGCAGCTTAGCGCTAGGACTAGCGGGAGCTGGGGCCAACGTCCTGACTTTC
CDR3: CASSLALGLAGAGANVLTF

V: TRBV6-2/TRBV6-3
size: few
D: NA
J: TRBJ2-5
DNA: TGTGCCAGCAGTCGATCACGGACAAGGAGAGAGACCCAGTACTTC
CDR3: CASSRSRTRRETQYF

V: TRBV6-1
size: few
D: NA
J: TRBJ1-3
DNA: TGTGCCAGCAGTGAAGCCTGGGCTGTGGGAAACACCATATATTTT
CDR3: CASSEAWAVGNTIYF

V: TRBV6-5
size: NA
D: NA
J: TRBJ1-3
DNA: TGTGCCAGCAGGAGCTCTGGAAACACCATATATTTT
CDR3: CASRSSGNTIYF

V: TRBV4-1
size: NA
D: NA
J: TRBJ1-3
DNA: TGCGCCAGCAGCCAAGAAGGGGTCGCGAGCACCATATATTTT
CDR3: CASSQEGVASTIYF

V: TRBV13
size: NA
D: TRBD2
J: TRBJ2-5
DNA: TGTGCCAGCAGCTTAGGGGCTAGCGGGAGAAGCTGGGAGACCCAGTACTTC
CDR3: CASSLGASGRSWETQYF

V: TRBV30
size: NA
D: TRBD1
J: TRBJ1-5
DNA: TGTGCCTTGACCGGGACAGGGGGCGCGAATCAGCCCCAGCATTTT
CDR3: CALTGTGGANQPQHF

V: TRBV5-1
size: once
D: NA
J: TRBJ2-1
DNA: TGCGCCAGCAGCTTGGCCCCCGTTTCCACCGGGAATGAGCAGTTCTTC
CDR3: CASSLAPVSTGNEQFF

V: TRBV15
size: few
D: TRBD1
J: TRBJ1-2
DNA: TGTGCCACCAGCAGGGGGACAGGATATGGCTACACCTTC
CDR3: CATSRGTGYGYTF

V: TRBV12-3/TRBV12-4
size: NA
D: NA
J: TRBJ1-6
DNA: TGTGCCAGCAGAAGACAGCAGAATTCACCCCTCCACTTT
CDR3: CASRRQQNSPLHF

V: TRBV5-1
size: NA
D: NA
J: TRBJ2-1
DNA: TGCGCCAGCAGCCCCCAGGCCGTCGGGGGTTACAATGAGCAGTTCTTC
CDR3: CASSPQAVGGYNEQFF

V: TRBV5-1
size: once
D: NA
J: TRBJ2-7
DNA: TGCGCCAGCAGCTTGTATGGAGGAACCCGATACGAGCAGTACTTC
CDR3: CASSLYGGTRYEQYF

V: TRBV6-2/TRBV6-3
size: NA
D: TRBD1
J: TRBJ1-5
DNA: TGTGCCAGCAGCGAAACAGGGGGCGCTTATCAGCCCCAGCATTTT
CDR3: CASSETGGAYQPQHF

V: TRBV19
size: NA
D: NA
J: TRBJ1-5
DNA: TGTGCCAGTAGTATAACTCGGGGGGATCAGCCCCAGCATTTT
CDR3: CASSITRGDQPQHF

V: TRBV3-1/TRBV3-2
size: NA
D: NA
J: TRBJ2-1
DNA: TGTGCCAGCAGCCAAGATCGGGGATCCTACAATGAGCAGTTCTTC
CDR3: CASSQDRGSYNEQFF

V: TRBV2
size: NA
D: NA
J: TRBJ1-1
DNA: TGTGCCAGCAGGACCGGACAAAACACTGAAGCTTTCTTT
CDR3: CASRTGQNTEAFF

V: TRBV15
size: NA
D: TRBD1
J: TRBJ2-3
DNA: TGTGCCACCAGCAGAGGCCGGGACAGGGGTATGGCAGATACGCAGTATTTT
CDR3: CATSRGRDRGMADTQYF

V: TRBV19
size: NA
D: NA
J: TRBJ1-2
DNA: TGTGCCAGTAGCTGGGGGGACTCAGACTATGGCTACACCTTC
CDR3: CASSWGDSDYGYTF

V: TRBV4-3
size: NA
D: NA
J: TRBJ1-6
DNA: TGCGCCAGCAGCCAAGGAGGTTCACCCCTCCACTTT
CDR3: CASSQGGSPLHF

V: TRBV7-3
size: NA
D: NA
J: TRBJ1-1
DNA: TGTGCCAGCAGTTTGACAGGAACGAACACTGAAGCTTTCTTT
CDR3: CASSLTGTNTEAFF

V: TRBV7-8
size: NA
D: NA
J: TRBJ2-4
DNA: TGTGCCAGCAGCGTCTCGGGAGCCAAAAACATTCAGTACTTC
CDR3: CASSVSGAKNIQYF

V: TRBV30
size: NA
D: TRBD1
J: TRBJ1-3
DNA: TGTGCCTGGAGCGTACCGGGACAGAGAAACACCATATATTTT
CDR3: CAWSVPGQRNTIYF

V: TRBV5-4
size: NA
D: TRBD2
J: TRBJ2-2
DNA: TGTGCCAGCAGCCCCCCGCTAGCGGGAGGAGGGGAGCTGTTTTTT
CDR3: CASSPPLAGGGELFF

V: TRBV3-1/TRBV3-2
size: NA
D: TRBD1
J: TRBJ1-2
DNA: TGTGCCAGCAGCCCAACAGGGGGCAACTATGGCTACACCTTC
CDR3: CASSPTGGNYGYTF

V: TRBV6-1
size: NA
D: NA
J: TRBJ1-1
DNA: TGTGCCAGCAGTGCGACGACAGGAGCCTTCATGAACACTGAAGCTTTCTTT
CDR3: CASSATTGAFMNTEAFF

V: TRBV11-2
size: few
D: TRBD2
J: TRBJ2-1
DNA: TGTGCCAGCAGCTTAGAAAGCGGGGACTACAATGAGCAGTTCTTC
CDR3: CASSLESGDYNEQFF

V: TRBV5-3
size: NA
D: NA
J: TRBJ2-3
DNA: TGTGCCAGAAGCTTGGGAGGTGGGAGTGGCACAGATACGCAGTATTTT
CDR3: CARSLGGGSGTDTQYF

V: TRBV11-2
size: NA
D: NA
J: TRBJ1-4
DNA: TGTGCCAGCAGCTTTTCGCAGGGTTACGAAAAACTGTTTTTT
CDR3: CASSFSQGYEKLFF

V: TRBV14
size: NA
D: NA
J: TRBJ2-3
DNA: TGTGCCAGCAGCCCCCTGGGGACTGTCACAGATACGCAGTATTTT
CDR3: CASSPLGTVTDTQYF

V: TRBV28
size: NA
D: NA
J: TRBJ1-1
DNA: TGTGCCAGCAGTTTACAGGGCGGGAACACTGAAGCTTTCTTT
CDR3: CASSLQGGNTEAFF

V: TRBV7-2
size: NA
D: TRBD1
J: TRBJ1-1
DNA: TGTGCCAGCAGTTTGGACAGGGGGCCTGAAGCTTTCTTT
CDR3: CASSLDRGPEAFF

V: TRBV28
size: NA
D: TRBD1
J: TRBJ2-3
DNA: TGTGCCAGCAGTAGGACAGGGGTAGATACGCAGTATTTT
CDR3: CASSRTGVDTQYF

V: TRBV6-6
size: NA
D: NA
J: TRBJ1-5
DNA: TGTGCCAGCAGTTACCTCTGGCAGGGGCATCAGCCCCAGCATTTT
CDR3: CASSYLWQGHQPQHF

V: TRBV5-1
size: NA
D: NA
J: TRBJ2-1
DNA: TGCGCCAGCGGAGCAGAAAGCAGCCACTCCAATGAGCAGTTCTTC
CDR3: CASGAESSHSNEQFF

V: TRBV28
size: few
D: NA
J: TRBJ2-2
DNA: TGTGCCACCTACAGGTTCGCGAACACCGGGGAGCTGTTTTTT
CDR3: CATYRFANTGELFF

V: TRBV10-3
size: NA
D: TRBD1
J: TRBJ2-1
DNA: TGTGCCATCAGTGAGTCGCCGGGACAGGGGGCGAATGAGCAGTTCTTC
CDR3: CAISESPGQGANEQFF

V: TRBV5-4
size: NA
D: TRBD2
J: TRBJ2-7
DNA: TGTGCCAGCAGCTTAGGGACTAGCGTCTACGAGCAGTACTTC
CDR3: CASSLGTSVYEQYF

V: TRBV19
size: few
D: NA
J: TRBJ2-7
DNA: TGTGCCAGTAGTCCGACACACCTGTCGAGCGGACTTCCCTACGAGCAGTACTTC
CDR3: CASSPTHLSSGLPYEQYF

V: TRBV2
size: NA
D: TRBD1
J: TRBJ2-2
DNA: TGTGCCAGCAGACCCCGGACAGGCCCCACCGGGGAGCTGTTTTTT
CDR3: CASRPRTGPTGELFF

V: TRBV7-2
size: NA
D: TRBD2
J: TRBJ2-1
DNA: TGTGCCAGCTCTAAGGGTAGCGGGAGGCGAGATGAGCAGTTCTTC
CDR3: CASSKGSGRRDEQFF

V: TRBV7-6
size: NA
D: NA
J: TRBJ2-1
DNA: TGTGCCAGCAGCACTCATGAAGGACTTTACAATGAGCAGTTCTTC
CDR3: CASSTHEGLYNEQFF

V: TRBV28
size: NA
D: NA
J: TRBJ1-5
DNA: TGTGCCAGCATTCCAGGGTTGAGCAATCAGCCCCAGCATTTT
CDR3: CASIPGLSNQPQHF

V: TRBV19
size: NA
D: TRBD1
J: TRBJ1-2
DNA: TGTGCCAGTAAACACGACAGGGCCCAAAACTATGGCTACACCTTC
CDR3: CASKHDRAQNYGYTF

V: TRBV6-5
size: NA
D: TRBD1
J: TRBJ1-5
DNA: TGTGCCAGCAGTTTCGACAGGGGCGGGAGGCCCCAGCATTTT
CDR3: CASSFDRGGRPQHF

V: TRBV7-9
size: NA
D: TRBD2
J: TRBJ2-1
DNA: TGTGCCAGCAGTCTGGCGGGAGGAGGCGAGCAGTTCTTC
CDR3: CASSLAGGGEQFF

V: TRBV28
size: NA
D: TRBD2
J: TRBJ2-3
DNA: TGTGCCACCACGCTCTGGGCTAGCGGGGAGGGGAATACGCAGTATTTT
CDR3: CATTLWASGEGNTQYF

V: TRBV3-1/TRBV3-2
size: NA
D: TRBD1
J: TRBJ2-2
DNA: TGTGCCAGCAGCCTCCTTCCGGGACAGGTACGCGGGGAGCTGTTTTTT
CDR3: CASSLLPGQVRGELFF

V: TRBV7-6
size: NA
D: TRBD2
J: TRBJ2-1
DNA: TGTGCCAGCAGCTTAAATCCCGGGACTAGCGGAATAACCTACAATGAGCAGTTCTTC
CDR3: CASSLNPGTSGITYNEQFF

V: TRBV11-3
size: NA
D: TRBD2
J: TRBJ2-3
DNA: TGTGCCAGCAGCTCAGGGCTAGCGGGAGCGTCAGATACGCAGTATTTT
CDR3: CASSSGLAGASDTQYF

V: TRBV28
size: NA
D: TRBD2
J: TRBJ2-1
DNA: TGTGCCATCTTGCGGGAGGGATACAATGAGCAGTTCTTC
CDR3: CAILREGYNEQFF

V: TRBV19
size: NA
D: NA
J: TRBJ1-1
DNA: TGTGCCAGTGACCCCGGCAGGGCCGGCACTGAAGCTTTCTTT
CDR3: CASDPGRAGTEAFF

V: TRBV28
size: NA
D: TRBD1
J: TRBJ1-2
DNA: TGTGCCAGCGCGGACAGGGGCAACGGTGGCTACACCTTC
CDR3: CASADRGNGGYTF

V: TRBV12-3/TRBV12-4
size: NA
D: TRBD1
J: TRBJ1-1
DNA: TGTGCCAGCTCGGACAGGGGTGAGGCTTTCTTT
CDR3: CASSDRGEAFF

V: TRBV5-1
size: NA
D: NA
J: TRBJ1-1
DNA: TGCGCCAGCAGCGTAGGGGGTATTGCCACTGAAGCTTTCTTT
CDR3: CASSVGGIATEAFF

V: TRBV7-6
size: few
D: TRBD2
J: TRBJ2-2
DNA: TGTGCCAGCAGCCCCTGGACTAGCGGAAACACCGGGGAGCTGTTTTTT
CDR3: CASSPWTSGNTGELFF

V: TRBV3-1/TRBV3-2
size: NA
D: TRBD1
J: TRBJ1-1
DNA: TGTGCCAGCAGCCAGGGACACAGGGGGGCTGAAGCTTTCTTT
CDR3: CASSQGHRGAEAFF

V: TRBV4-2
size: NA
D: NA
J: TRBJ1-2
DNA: TGTGCCAGCAGCCAAGGGGCTCAGGCCGCCCTGGGCTATGGCTACACCTTC
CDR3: CASSQGAQAALGYGYTF